Below are 24 T cell receptor beta chains sequenced from a single sample in a study of OX40 agonist ivuxolimab in advanced cancers. Only in-frame clones appear in the TCRdb table, and some are missing; sequencing was by immunoSEQ multiplex PCR. Among over 75,000 clones listed, about 90% were seen once. The sample in question was CD4+ or CD8+ T cells sorted from blood, obtained in a trial of the OX40 agonist ivuxolimab. These receptors all stem from an adult with an advanced solid tumor such as melanoma, head and neck, liver or kidney cancer.

This clone was seen a handful of times. The chain couples TRBV5-6 to TRBJ2-7; 11 positions match TRBD2. Trimming at V came to 2 bases and at J to 6 bases, leaving 4 bases not matched to a gene. The CDR3 covers 14 residues. Germline values: CDR1 SGHDT, CDR2 YYEEEE. This CDR3 is CASSLRLAGLEQYF. The CDR3 DNA follows: TGTGCCAGCAGCTTACGACTAGCGGGGCTCGAGCAGTACTTC.

V usage is TRBV27 and J usage is TRBJ2-3; 7 nucleotides align to TRBD2. From germline, CDR1 is MNHEY and CDR2 SMNVEV (reference sequence). The CDR3 covers 14 residues. V shed 4 bases and J 4 bases; nucleotides not matched to a gene: 5. CDR3 residues: CASSWREWSDTQYF. DNA for the CDR3: TGTGCCAGCAGTTGGCGGGAGTGGTCAGATACGCAGTATTTT.

This chain uses TRBV5-4 with TRBJ2-5; perhaps TRBD1 as D (6 bases). V lost 1 base to trimming and J lost 3 bases, with 13 bases between them. This CDR3 has 15 residues. Germline CDR1 and CDR2: SGHNT and YYREEE (reference sequence). CDR3 sequence: CASSLNRAPKETQYF. The CDR3 bases are TGTGCCAGCAGCTTGAACAGGGCCCCCAAAGAGACCCAGTACTTC.

This chain links TRBV30 with TRBJ1-4, with unresolved D. The CDR3 runs 15 residues. CDR1 is GTSNPN and CDR2 is SVGIG in the germline V gene (reference sequence). Trimming removed 6 bases at V and 0 bases at J, with 14 bases between. CDR3 in amino acids: CACQCSGATNEKLFF. The CDR3 DNA reads TGTGCCTGCCAATGTTCCGGGGCAACTAATGAAAAACTGTTTTTT.

The rearrangement joins TRBV7-9 to TRBJ2-7; a weak D match, TRBD1 (6 bases). Germline CDR1 and CDR2: SEHNR and FQNEAQ (reference sequence). The length of the CDR3 is 14 residues. The V gene lost 1 base and the J gene lost 0 bases, with 7 bases spanning the gap. The DNA of the CDR3 is TGTGCCAGCAGCTTAGTGGGACACTCCTACGAGCAGTACTTC. This codes for CASSLVGHSYEQYF.

The genes are TRBV6-6 and TRBJ2-7, with D uncertain. There are 14 residues in the CDR3. The germline CDR1 and CDR2 sequences are MNHNY and SVGAGI (reference sequence). Trimming stripped 2 bases from V and 2 bases from J, with 10 bases between. The CDR3 coding sequence is TGTGCCAGCAGTTACGGTGGGCGGACCTACGAGCAGTACTTC. This translates into CASSYGGRTYEQYF.

The chain combines TRBV30 with TRBJ2-2; 8 bases align to TRBD2. V lost 4 bases and J lost 5; bases outside the gene matches: 12. The CDR3 length is 16 residues. CDR1 is GTSNPN and CDR2 is SVGIG in the germline V gene (reference sequence). CDR3 amino acids: CAWIPPGASGTGELFF. The DNA for the CDR3 is TGTGCCTGGATTCCCCCGGGTGCTAGCGGGACCGGGGAGCTGTTTTTT.

The gene calls are TRBV6-1 and TRBJ1-5; a possible D gene is TRBD1 (6 bases). Trimming shortened V by 7 bases and J by 8 bases, and 15 bases separated the two germline ends. Germline values: CDR1 MNHNS, CDR2 SASEGT. The CDR3 is 13 amino acids. The CDR3 sequence: CASKWTAREPQHF. For the CDR3, the DNA is TGTGCCAGCAAATGGACAGCGAGGGAGCCCCAGCATTTT.

The gene calls are TRBV7-2 and TRBJ1-1; tentative D call: TRBD1 (6 bases). V gave up 5 bases and J gave up 4 bases, with 17 bases separating them. The CDR3 extends over 15 amino acids. Germline CDR1 is SGHTA and CDR2 is FQGNSA. The CDR3 loop is CASSLLGSGATEAFF. CDR3 sequence (DNA): TGTGCCAGCAGCCTTTTAGGATCAGGGGCCACTGAAGCTTTCTTT.

The chain couples TRBV4-1 to TRBJ2-3; 10 nucleotides match TRBD2. The CDR3 has 13 residues. With V trimmed by 8 bases and J by 4 bases, 3 bases remained unmatched. Germline V gene data show CDR1 as MGHRA and CDR2 as YSYEKL. In DNA, the CDR3 is TGCGCCAGCGGGACTAGCGTTGCAGATACGCAGTATTTT. Encoded protein: CASGTSVADTQYF.

V and J are TRBV7-9 and TRBJ2-3, with D unclear. This CDR3 is built from 11 residues. Trimming removed 5 bases at V and 1 base at J, with 1 base between. Germline assignment: CDR1 SEHNR and CDR2 FQNEAQ (reference sequence). This CDR3 is CASSRTDTQYF. The CDR3 DNA reads TGTGCCAGCAGCCGCACAGATACGCAGTATTTT.

The rearrangement links TRBV21-1 to TRBJ1-1; TRBD1, the D gene given by the table, was not confirmed from the DNA. TRBV21-1 constitutes a pseudogene. This CDR3 is 13 amino acids long. The CDR3 region has the DNA TGTGCCAGCAGCTCGACAGGGAACACTGAAGCTTTCTTT. Encoded protein: CASSSTGNTEAFF.

The J gene is TRBJ2-5, the V gene TRBV9; 10 bases line up with TRBD2. The DNA matches TRBJ2-7 better at its end, which makes the J call doubtful. CDR1 is SGDLS and CDR2 is YYNGEE in the germline V gene. There are 16 residues in the CDR3. For the CDR3, the DNA is TGTGCCAGCAGCGTAGGGGCTAGCGGGGGAACCTACGAGCAGTACTTC. This translates into CASSVGASGGTYEQYF.

The V gene is TRBV18, the J gene TRBJ1-5; D possibly corresponds to TRBD1 (5 bases). The CDR3 is made up of 15 amino acids. The V end was cut by 6 bases, the J end by 4 bases, with 16 bases between. Germline V gives CDR1 KGHSH, CDR2 LQKENI. This CDR3 reads CASSSDRHINQPQHF. The DNA for the CDR3 is TGTGCCAGCTCCTCTGACAGACATATTAATCAGCCCCAGCATTTT.

The rearrangement links TRBV7-9 to TRBJ2-1; 8 bases agree with TRBD1. The trim removed 1 base at V and 5 bases at J, leaving 1 base unmatched. Germline values: CDR1 SEHNR, CDR2 FQNEAQ (reference sequence). This CDR3 comprises 14 residues. The CDR3 loop reads CASSLGQGHNEQFF. The CDR3, as DNA: TGTGCCAGCAGCTTAGGACAGGGGCACAATGAGCAGTTCTTC. The full variable domain, with the rest looked up from reference TRBV7-9 and TRBJ2-1, is DTGVSQNPRHKITKRGQNVTFRCDPISEHNRLYWYRQTLGQGPEFLTYFQNEAQLEKSRLLSDRFSAERPKGSFSTLEIQRTEQGDSAMYLCASSLGQGHNEQFFGPGTRLTVL.

The chain combines TRBV11-2 with TRBJ2-7; 7 positions match TRBD2. Per the germline V gene, CDR1 is SGHAT and CDR2 is FQNNGV. This CDR3 region has 14 residues. J lost 2 bases, V lost 1 base, and 2 bases had no gene match. This CDR3 is CASSLGAGAYEQYF. In nucleotides, the CDR3 is TGTGCCAGCAGCTTAGGGGCGGGAGCCTACGAGCAGTACTTC.

The V call is TRBV4-1, the J call TRBJ1-1, with D hard to call. Germline CDR1 and CDR2: MGHRA and YSYEKL. The CDR3 totals 17 residues. V gave up 0 bases and J gave up 0 bases, with 14 bases separating them. The CDR3 DNA reads as TGCGCCAGCAGCCAAGATACCGGACGGAATATGAACACTGAAGCTTTCTTT. Translation: CASSQDTGRNMNTEAFF.

There are a few counts of this clone. This chain joins TRBV2 and TRBJ1-3; no definite D call. Germline CDR1 and CDR2: SNHLY and FYNNEI. This CDR3 spans 10 amino acids. CDR3 in amino acids: CTSRGSTIYF. The CDR3 nucleotides are TGTACCTCGCGGGGTAGCACCATATATTTT.

The rearrangement uses TRBV30 and TRBJ1-5; D call uncertain. The CDR3 runs to 13 residues. CDR1 GTSNPN and CDR2 SVGIG come from the germline V gene (reference sequence). Trimming pared 2 bases from V and 0 bases from J, leaving 5 bases between. CDR3 in amino acids: CAWSIGSNQPQHF. The CDR3 DNA follows: TGTGCCTGGAGTATTGGTAGCAATCAGCCCCAGCATTTT.

The chain uses TRBV9 and TRBJ2-7, with TRBD2 as a possible D gene (6 bases). CDR3 length: 15 amino acids. The V gene's germline CDR1 is SGDLS and CDR2 YYNGEE. Deletions cut 0 bases from V and 2 bases from J, with 12 bases between. The CDR3 nucleotides are TGTGCCAGCAGCGTAGCTACGGCGGGACCCTACGAGCAGTACTTC. Amino acids: CASSVATAGPYEQYF.

This rearrangement joins TRBV6-5 to TRBJ1-2; the D gene is possibly TRBD1 (5 bases). The CDR3 contains 16 residues. Deletions cut 0 bases from V and 1 base from J, with 12 bases between. Germline loops: CDR1 MNHEY, CDR2 SVGAGI. CDR3 amino acids: CASSYSSRQLNYGYTF. The CDR3 nucleotides are TGTGCCAGCAGTTACTCGAGTAGACAGCTTAACTATGGCTACACCTTC.

This clone was observed once. The chain uses TRBV4-1 and TRBJ2-3, with 8 positions matching TRBD2. V gave up 0 bases and J gave up 6 bases; unmatched junction bases: 11. The CDR3 contains 17 residues. Germline V gene data show CDR1 as MGHRA and CDR2 as YSYEKL. CDR3 bases: TGCGCCAGCAGCCAAGATCTTACTAGCGGACTCGGGGATACGCAGTATTTT. Translation: CASSQDLTSGLGDTQYF.

The chain is built from TRBV30 and TRBJ2-5, with D tentatively TRBD1 (6 bases). With 3 bases removed from V and 5 bases from J, the gap between germline ends came to 16 bases. The germline V gene encodes CDR1 GTSNPN and CDR2 SVGIG (reference sequence). The CDR3 totals 14 residues. The CDR3 sequence is CAWSNTGSGETQYF. The CDR3 DNA reads TGTGCCTGGAGCAATACAGGGTCCGGGGAGACCCAGTACTTC.

The chain carries TRBV7-3 and TRBJ2-7; 12 positions agree with TRBD2. The V segment lost 0 bases and the J segment 9 bases; nucleotides outside the gene matches: 9. Germline CDR1 and CDR2: SGHTA and FQGTGA. This CDR3 contains 16 residues. CDR3: CASSLTPRLAGVVQYF. The CDR3 DNA follows: TGTGCCAGCAGCTTAACGCCGAGACTAGCGGGAGTGGTGCAGTACTTC.